The 13 T cell receptor beta chains reported below all come from one sample, sequenced in a study of blood T cell repertoires in COVID-19. Profiling relied on immunoSEQ multiplex PCR, and the TCRdb table lists in-frame clones only, not all of them. Of roughly 340,000 clones in the sample, around 91% were seen once. The specimen was peripheral blood. These receptors were obtained from a woman aged 18-35 years who had recovered from COVID-19.

The chain carries TRBV21-1 and TRBJ2-3; the D call of TRBD1 is as the table states it, not checked on the DNA. TRBV21-1 is recorded as a pseudogene. This CDR3 region has 16 residues. The CDR3 nucleotides are TGTGCCAGCAGATTCGACGGACAGGAATACACAGATACGCAGTATTTT. Translating gives CASRFDGQEYTDTQYF.

The rearrangement joins TRBV2 to TRBJ2-4; TRBD2 might be the D (5 bases). Trimming took off 4 bases at V and 10 bases at J, with 14 bases between the two ends. This CDR3 contains 13 residues. CDR1 is SNHLY, CDR2 FYNNEI, per germline. The CDR3 nucleotides read TGTGCCAGCAGTGGAGGGCGGAATGGGATTCAGTACTTC. Translated: CASSGGRNGIQYF.

The chain recombines TRBV27 with TRBJ2-7; tentatively, D is TRBD2 (5 bases). Per germline, CDR1 MNHEY and CDR2 SMNVEV (reference sequence). This CDR3 is built from 17 residues. V lost 7 bases, J lost 4 bases, and 26 bases lay in between. CDR3 DNA sequence: TGTGCCAGCACCCCCGACCGGAGGAACTACCCCATATACGAGCAGTACGTC. Its translation is CASTPDRRNYPIYEQYV.

The V gene is TRBV25-1, the J gene TRBJ2-3; D perhaps matches TRBD2 (5 bases). The CDR3 runs to 17 residues. The V gene's germline CDR1 is MGHDK and CDR2 SYGVNS. Trimming stripped 3 bases from V and 1 base from J, with 17 bases between. The CDR3 DNA reads TGTGCCAGCAGTGATACGAGCGGTCTCTACGGCACAGATACGCAGTATTTT. Translation: CASSDTSGLYGTDTQYF.

The chain is built from TRBV5-5 and TRBJ1-2; 7 bases map to TRBD1. V trimming: 6 bases; J trimming: 0 bases; junction bases outside the gene matches: 5. The CDR3 extends over 14 amino acids. Germline CDR1 reads SGHKS; CDR2 reads YYEKEE (reference sequence). Here the CDR3 DNA reads TGTGCCAGCACCCTAACAGGGGCTAACTATGGCTACACCTTC. Its translation: CASTLTGANYGYTF.

The rearrangement links TRBV19 to TRBJ1-4; no firm D call. The CDR3 is made up of 12 amino acids. The germline gives CDR1 LNHDA, CDR2 SQIVND (reference sequence). Trimming took off 5 bases at V and 6 bases at J, with 7 bases between the two ends. CDR3 residues: CASSSIDEKLFF. CDR3 coding DNA: TGTGCCAGTAGTTCAATAGATGAAAAACTGTTTTTT.

This sequence joins TRBV19 and TRBJ1-5; D might be TRBD1 (6 bases). This CDR3 is built from 17 residues. V lost 2 bases and J 5 bases, leaving 19 bases between the germline ends. Looked up from germline, CDR1 is LNHDA and CDR2 is SQIVND (reference sequence). CDR3 DNA sequence: TGTGCCAGTAGTATAAGGTTTTCGCGGGGGCCCGATCAGCCCCAGCATTTT. Translating it yields CASSIRFSRGPDQPQHF.

V gene TRBV27 combines with J gene TRBJ2-2; TRBD1 aligns across 8 bases. The CDR3 loop spans 16 amino acids. The germline CDR1 and CDR2 sequences are MNHEY and SMNVEV (reference sequence). Losses at the gene ends were 1 base for V and 4 bases for J; bases not matched to a gene: 5. The CDR3 DNA is TGTGCCAGCAGTTTATGGGCAGGGGGCTCCACCGGGGAGCTGTTTTTT. It translates to CASSLWAGGSTGELFF.

The rearrangement links TRBV7-2 to TRBJ2-4, with TRBD1 matching 7 bases. The CDR3 has 14 amino acids. The germline V gene encodes CDR1 SGHTA and CDR2 FQGNSA. V trimming: 4 bases; J trimming: 6 bases; junction bases outside the gene matches: 6. As DNA, the CDR3 is TGTGCCAGCAGCTCCGACAGGGTTGGAAACATTCAGTACTTC. Its protein is CASSSDRVGNIQYF.

The rearrangement uses TRBV12-3 or TRBV12-4 and TRBJ1-2; D is ambiguous. Trimming pared 2 bases from V and 5 bases from J, leaving 9 bases between. CDR3 length: 13 amino acids. CDR3 bases: TGTGCCAGCAGTTTACCACTGAGGTATGGCTACACCTTC. Translating gives CASSLPLRYGYTF.

This chain connects TRBV27 to TRBJ2-1; TRBD2 matches 8 bases. The ends lost 6 bases at V and 1 base at J; junction bases unmatched: 5. Looked up from germline, CDR1 is MNHEY and CDR2 is SMNVEV (reference sequence). This CDR3 is 15 amino acids long. CDR3 nucleotide sequence: TGTGCCAGCAGAGAGGGACTAGGTTCCTACAATGAGCAGTTCTTC. As protein: CASREGLGSYNEQFF.

V usage is TRBV24-1 and J usage is TRBJ1-5; D call uncertain. The CDR3 length is 15 residues. Germline CDR1 reads KGHDR; CDR2 reads SFDVKD. V lost 3 bases and J 0 bases, leaving 8 bases between the germline ends. CDR3 amino acids: CATSDTRYSNQPQHF. For the CDR3, the DNA is TGTGCCACCAGTGATACCAGATATAGCAATCAGCCCCAGCATTTT.

The rearrangement joins TRBV11-3 to TRBJ1-6; 7 nucleotides align to TRBD1. Looked up from germline, CDR1 is SGHNT and CDR2 is YENEEA. The V and J ends lost 1 base and 13 bases, in that order; junction bases with no gene match: 4. This CDR3 spans 13 amino acids. For the CDR3, the DNA is TGTGCCAGCAGCTTAGGGGACAGTAGGCCCCTCCACTTT. Its protein is CASSLGDSRPLHF.